The clone carrying this TCR beta chain was seen at least ten times. Its antigen remains unknown. Production of TCR cDNA was by 5'RACE template switching, which also added a universal primer site and UMIs. TCRdb reanalysed the 5' RACE reads using MiXCR and keeps one entry per CDR3 protein. The sample has over 110,000 distinct CDR3 sequences; 7.7% are singletons. The CDR3 has 13 residues. Per the germline V gene, CDR1 is SGHRS and CDR2 is YFSETQ. The V and J ends lost 3 bases and 3 bases respectively, with 8 bases between them. The data derive from a study of T cells after yellow fever vaccination. General study findings and limits: Weaker, the secondary response had a peak occurring faster, on day 5 versus 15.

The clonotype comes from a young man who received the YFV17D yellow fever vaccine. This material consisted of CD4+ T cells sorted from PBMCs, taken 5 days after the yellow fever booster vaccination. The chain has TRBV5-1 and TRBJ2-3; tentatively, D is TRBD1 (6 bases). The CDR3 DNA sequence: TGCGCCAGCAGCTCAACAGGGACAGATACGCAGTATTTT. Translated, it gives CASSSTGTDTQYF.